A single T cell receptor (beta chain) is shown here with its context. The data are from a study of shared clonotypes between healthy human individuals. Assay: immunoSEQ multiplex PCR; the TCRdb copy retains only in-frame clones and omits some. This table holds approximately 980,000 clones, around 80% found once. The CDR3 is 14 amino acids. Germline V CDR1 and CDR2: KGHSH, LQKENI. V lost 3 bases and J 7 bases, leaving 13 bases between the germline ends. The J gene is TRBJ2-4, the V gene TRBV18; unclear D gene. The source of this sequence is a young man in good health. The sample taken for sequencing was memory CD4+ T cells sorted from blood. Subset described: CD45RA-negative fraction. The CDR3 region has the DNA TGTGCCAGCTCACCGACGGACGGCTTCAACATTCAGTACTTC. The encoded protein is CASSPTDGFNIQYF.